These 8 T cell receptor beta chains were sequenced from one sample in a study of cytomegalovirus exposure and HLA in healthy donors. PCR primers comprised 60 Vbeta and 13 Jbeta primers. The data were produced by immunoSEQ multiplex PCR, yet TCRdb's version contains in-frame clones alone and is incomplete. The sample gives 95,000 to 100,000 clones, 75% to 90% of which show up once; about 4.3% is in the top ten. The specimen sequenced was PBMCs. These receptors were obtained from a man younger than 45 in good health and CMV-seronegative.

This sequence joins TRBV4-1 and TRBJ2-1; 11 bases agree with TRBD1. The V gene end was trimmed by 2 bases and the J gene end by 11 bases; junction bases not matched to a gene: 8. CDR1 and CDR2 (germline): MGHRA, YSYEKL. This CDR3 has 15 amino acids. The CDR3 region is CASSQPRDRGFKQFF. CDR3 in DNA: TGCGCCAGCAGCCAACCCCGGGACAGGGGGTTCAAGCAGTTCTTC.

V usage is TRBV28 and J usage is TRBJ1-1, with TRBD1 identical over 7 bases. This CDR3 contains 14 residues. From germline, CDR1 is MDHEN and CDR2 SYDVKM. The V segment lost 5 bases and the J segment 3 bases; nucleotides outside the gene matches: 6. CDR3 in amino acids: CASSPGQRYTEAFF. The CDR3 DNA sequence: TGTGCCAGCAGTCCGGGACAGAGGTACACTGAAGCTTTCTTT.

The chain carries TRBV9 and TRBJ1-4; possibly TRBD1 for D (5 bases). Trimming took off 3 bases at V and 0 bases at J, with 9 bases between the two ends. Germline V gene lookup returns CDR1 SGDLS and CDR2 YYNGEE. CDR3 length: 15 residues. CDR3 DNA sequence: TGTGCCAGCAGCGCAGGGACTTCAACTAATGAAAAACTGTTTTTT. Translating it yields CASSAGTSTNEKLFF.

The rearrangement links TRBV5-4 to TRBJ1-5, with TRBD1 matching 10 bases. The CDR3 runs 14 residues. The V gene end was trimmed by 4 bases and the J gene end by 7 bases; junction bases not matched to a gene: 5. Germline assignment: CDR1 SGHNT and CDR2 YYREEE (reference sequence). The chain's CDR3 is CASSAGTGEQPQHF. In nucleotides, the CDR3 is TGTGCCAGCAGCGCCGGGACAGGGGAACAGCCCCAGCATTTT.

V is TRBV4-1 and J is TRBJ2-1; D not certain. Trimming stripped 4 bases from V and 0 bases from J, with 16 bases between. This CDR3 region has 17 residues. CDR1 is MGHRA and CDR2 is YSYEKL in the germline V gene. CDR3 bases: TGCGCCAGCAGCCTCCGGTCAGGCGCGAGCTCCTACAATGAGCAGTTCTTC. The encoded protein is CASSLRSGASSYNEQFF.

V gene TRBV11-2 combines with J gene TRBJ1-2; D may be TRBD1 (6 bases). This CDR3 is built from 14 residues. V was trimmed by 5 bases and J by 7 bases, leaving 17 bases between them. Germline CDR1 SGHAT, CDR2 FQNNGV. CDR3 loop: CASSRTDSPLGYTF. CDR3 nucleotide sequence: TGTGCCAGCAGCCGAACGGACAGCCCCCTTGGCTACACCTTC.

CDR3 sequence: CASSVPPSGVFSYEQYF. The CDR3 DNA follows: TGTGCCAGCAGTGTCCCCCCTAGTGGAGTATTCTCCTACGAGCAGTACTTC. The rearrangement joins TRBV2 to TRBJ2-7; unclear D gene. This CDR3 has 17 residues. Germline CDR1 and CDR2: SNHLY and FYNNEI. Trimming stripped 4 bases from V and 0 bases from J, with 19 bases between.

The genes are TRBV2 and TRBJ1-2, with 7 bases identical to TRBD1. The CDR3 length is 13 residues. Germline CDR1 reads SNHLY; CDR2 reads FYNNEI. V was clipped by 8 bases and J by 6 bases; unmatched bases: 9. The CDR3 region has the DNA TGTGCCAGCCTAACAGGGGTAGGGGATGGCTACACCTTC. It specifies CASLTGVGDGYTF. The full variable domain, rest sourced from reference TRBV2 and TRBJ1-2, is EPEVTQTPSHQVTQMGQEVILRCVPISNHLYFYWYRQILGQKVEFLVSFYNNEISEKSEIFDDQFSVERPDGSNFTLKIRSTKLEDSAMYFCASLTGVGDGYTFGSGTRLTVV.